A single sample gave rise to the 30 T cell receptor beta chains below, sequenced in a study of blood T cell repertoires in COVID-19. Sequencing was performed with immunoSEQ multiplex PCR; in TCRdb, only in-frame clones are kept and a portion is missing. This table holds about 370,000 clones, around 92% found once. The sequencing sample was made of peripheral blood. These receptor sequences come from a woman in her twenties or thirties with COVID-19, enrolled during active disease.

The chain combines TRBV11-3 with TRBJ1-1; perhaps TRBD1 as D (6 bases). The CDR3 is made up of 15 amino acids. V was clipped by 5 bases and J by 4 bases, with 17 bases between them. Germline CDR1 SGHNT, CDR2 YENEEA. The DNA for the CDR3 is TGTGCCAGCAGCCTACCGGCGGGGGGCGTCACTGAAGCTTTCTTT. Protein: CASSLPAGGVTEAFF. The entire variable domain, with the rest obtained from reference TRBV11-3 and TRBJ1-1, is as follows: EAGVVQSPRYKIIEKKQPVAFWCNPISGHNTLYWYLQNLGQGPELLIRYENEEAVDDSQLPKDRFSAERLKGVDSTLKIQPAELGDSAVYLCASSLPAGGVTEAFFGQGTRLTVV.

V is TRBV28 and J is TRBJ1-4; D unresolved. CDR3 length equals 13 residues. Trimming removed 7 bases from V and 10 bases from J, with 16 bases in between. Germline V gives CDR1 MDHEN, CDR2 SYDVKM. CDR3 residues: CASKDGRVGKLFF. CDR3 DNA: TGTGCCAGCAAAGATGGCCGTGTTGGAAAACTGTTTTTT.

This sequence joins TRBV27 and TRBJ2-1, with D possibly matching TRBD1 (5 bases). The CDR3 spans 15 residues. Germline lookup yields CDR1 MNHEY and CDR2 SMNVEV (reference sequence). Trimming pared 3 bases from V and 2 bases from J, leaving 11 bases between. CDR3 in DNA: TGTGCCAGCAGTTTGAGTAGGGGCCCCTACAATGAGCAGTTCTTC. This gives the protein CASSLSRGPYNEQFF.

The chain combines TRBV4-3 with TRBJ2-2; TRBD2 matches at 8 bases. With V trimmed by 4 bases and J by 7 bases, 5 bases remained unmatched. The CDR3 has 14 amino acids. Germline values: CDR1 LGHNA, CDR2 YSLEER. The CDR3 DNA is TGCGCCAGCAGCCCCGGGACTAGGGTCGGGGAGCTGTTTTTT. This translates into CASSPGTRVGELFF.

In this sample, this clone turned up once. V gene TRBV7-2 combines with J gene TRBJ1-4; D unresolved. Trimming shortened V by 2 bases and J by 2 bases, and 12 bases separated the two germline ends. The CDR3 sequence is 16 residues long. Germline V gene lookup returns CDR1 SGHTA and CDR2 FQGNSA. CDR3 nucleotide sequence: TGTGCCAGCAGCTTAACTCACCTACTCACTAATGAAAAACTGTTTTTT. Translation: CASSLTHLLTNEKLFF.

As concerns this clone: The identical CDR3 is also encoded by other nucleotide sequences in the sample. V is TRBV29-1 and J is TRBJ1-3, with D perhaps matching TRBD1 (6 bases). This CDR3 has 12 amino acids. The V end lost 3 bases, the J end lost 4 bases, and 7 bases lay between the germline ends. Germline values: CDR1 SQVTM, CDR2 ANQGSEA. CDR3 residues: CSVDTGGNTIYF. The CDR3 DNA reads TGCAGCGTTGATACAGGGGGAAACACCATATATTTT.

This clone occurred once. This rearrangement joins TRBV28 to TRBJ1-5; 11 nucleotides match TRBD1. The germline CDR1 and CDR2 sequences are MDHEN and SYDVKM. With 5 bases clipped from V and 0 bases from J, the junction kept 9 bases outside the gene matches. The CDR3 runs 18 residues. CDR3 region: CASSSPGTGGYSNQPQHF. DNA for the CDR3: TGTGCCAGCAGTAGCCCCGGGACAGGGGGATATAGCAATCAGCCCCAGCATTTT.

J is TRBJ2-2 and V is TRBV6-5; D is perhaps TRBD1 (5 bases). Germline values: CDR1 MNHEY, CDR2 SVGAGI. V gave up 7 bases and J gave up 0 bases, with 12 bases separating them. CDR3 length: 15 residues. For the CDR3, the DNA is TGTGCCAGCAATCCAAGACAGCCGAACACCGGGGAGCTGTTTTTT. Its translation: CASNPRQPNTGELFF.

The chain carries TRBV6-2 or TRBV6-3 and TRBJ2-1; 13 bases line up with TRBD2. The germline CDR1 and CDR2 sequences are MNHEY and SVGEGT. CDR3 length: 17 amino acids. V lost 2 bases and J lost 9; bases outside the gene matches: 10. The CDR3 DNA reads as TGTGCCAGCAGTTACCAACGACTAGCGGGGGGCCGCAGTGAGCAGTTCTTC. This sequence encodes CASSYQRLAGGRSEQFF.

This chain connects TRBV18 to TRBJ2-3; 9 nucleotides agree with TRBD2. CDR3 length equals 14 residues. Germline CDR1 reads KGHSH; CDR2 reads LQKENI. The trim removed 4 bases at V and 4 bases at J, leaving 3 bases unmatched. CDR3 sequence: CASSQAGGADTQYF. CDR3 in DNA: TGTGCCAGCTCACAAGCGGGAGGTGCAGATACGCAGTATTTT.

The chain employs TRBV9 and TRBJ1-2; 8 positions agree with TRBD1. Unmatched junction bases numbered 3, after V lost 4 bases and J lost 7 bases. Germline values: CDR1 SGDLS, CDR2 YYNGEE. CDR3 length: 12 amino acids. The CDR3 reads CASSSTGGGYTF. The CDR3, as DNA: TGTGCCAGCAGCTCAACAGGGGGTGGCTACACCTTC.

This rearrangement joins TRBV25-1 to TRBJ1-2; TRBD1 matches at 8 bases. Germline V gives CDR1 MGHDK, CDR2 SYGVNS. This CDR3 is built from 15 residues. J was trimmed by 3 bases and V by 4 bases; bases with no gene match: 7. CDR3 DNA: TGTGCCAGCAGTGCCCCGGGACAGGTGGACTATGGCTACACCTTC. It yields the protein CASSAPGQVDYGYTF.

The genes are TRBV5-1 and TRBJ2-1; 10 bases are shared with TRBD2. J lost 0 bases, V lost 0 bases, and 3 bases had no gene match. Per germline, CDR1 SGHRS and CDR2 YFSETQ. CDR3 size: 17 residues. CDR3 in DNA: TGCGCCAGCAGCTTGGCGGCTAGCGGGAGCTCCTACAATGAGCAGTTCTTC. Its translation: CASSLAASGSSYNEQFF.

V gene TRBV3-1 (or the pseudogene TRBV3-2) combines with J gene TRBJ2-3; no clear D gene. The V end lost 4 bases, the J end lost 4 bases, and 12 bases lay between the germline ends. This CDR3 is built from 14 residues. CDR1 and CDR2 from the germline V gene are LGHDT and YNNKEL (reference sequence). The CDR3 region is CASSRRPVSDTQYF. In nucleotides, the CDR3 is TGTGCCAGCAGCCGGCGGCCGGTCTCAGATACGCAGTATTTT.

The CDR3 bases are TGTGCCAGCAGTTACTGGCAGGGCAGCACAGATACGCAGTATTTT. This gives the protein CASSYWQGSTDTQYF. This sequence joins TRBV6-5 and TRBJ2-3; a weak D match, TRBD1 (5 bases). The CDR3 covers 15 residues. V was clipped by 1 base and J by 0 bases, with 8 bases between them. CDR1 MNHEY and CDR2 SVGAGI come from the germline V gene.

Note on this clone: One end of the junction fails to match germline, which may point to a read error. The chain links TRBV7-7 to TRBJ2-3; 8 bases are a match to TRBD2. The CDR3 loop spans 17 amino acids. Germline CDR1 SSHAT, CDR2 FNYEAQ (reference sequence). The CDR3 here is CASSLGAQRGTTDTQYF. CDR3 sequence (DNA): TGTGCTAGCAGCTTAGGAGCCCAGCGGGGGACCACAGATACGCAGTATTTT.

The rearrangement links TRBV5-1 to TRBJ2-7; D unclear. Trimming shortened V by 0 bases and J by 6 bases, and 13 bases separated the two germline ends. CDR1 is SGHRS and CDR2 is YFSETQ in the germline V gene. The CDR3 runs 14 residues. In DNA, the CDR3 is TGCGCCAGCAGCTTGGCCCCCGAGTCCGCCGAGCAGTACGTC. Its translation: CASSLAPESAEQYV.

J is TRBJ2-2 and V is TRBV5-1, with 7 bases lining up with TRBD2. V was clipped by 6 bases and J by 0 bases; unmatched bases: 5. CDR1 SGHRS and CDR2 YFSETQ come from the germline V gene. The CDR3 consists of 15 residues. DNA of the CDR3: TGCGCCAGCAAGGTAGCGGGCCCGAACACCGGGGAGCTGTTTTTT. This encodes CASKVAGPNTGELFF.

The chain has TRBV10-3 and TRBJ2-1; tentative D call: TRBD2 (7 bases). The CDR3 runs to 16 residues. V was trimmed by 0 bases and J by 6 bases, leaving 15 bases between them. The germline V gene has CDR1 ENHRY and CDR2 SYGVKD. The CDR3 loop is CAISESVGGPLNEQFF. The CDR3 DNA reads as TGTGCCATCAGTGAGTCTGTCGGGGGGCCTCTCAATGAGCAGTTCTTC.

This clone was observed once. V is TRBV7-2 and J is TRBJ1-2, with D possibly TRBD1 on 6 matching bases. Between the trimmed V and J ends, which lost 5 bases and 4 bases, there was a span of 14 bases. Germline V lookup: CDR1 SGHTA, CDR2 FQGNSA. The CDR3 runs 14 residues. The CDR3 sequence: CASSPRTDVYGYTF. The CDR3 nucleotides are TGTGCCAGCAGCCCCCGGACAGACGTCTATGGCTACACCTTC. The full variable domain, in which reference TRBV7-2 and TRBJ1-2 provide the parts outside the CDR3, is GAGVSQSPSNKVTEKGKDVELRCDPISGHTALYWYRQSLGQGLEFLIYFQGNSAPDKSGLPSDRFSAERTGGSVSTLTIQRTQQEDSAVYLCASSPRTDVYGYTFGSGTRLTVV.

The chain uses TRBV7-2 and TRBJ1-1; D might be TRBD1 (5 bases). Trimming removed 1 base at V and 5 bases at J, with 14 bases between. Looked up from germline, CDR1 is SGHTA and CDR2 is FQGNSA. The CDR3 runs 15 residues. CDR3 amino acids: CASSLGGVVGTEAFF. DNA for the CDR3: TGTGCCAGCAGCTTAGGGGGGGTGGTAGGAACTGAAGCTTTCTTT. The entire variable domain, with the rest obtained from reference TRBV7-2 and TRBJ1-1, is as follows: GAGVSQSPSNKVTEKGKDVELRCDPISGHTALYWYRQSLGQGLEFLIYFQGNSAPDKSGLPSDRFSAERTGGSVSTLTIQRTQQEDSAVYLCASSLGGVVGTEAFFGQGTRLTVV.

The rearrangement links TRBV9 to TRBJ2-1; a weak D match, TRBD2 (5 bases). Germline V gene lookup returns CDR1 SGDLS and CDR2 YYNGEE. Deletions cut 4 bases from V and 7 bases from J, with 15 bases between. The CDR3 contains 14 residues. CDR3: CASSPRPGTNEQFF. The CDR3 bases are TGTGCCAGCAGCCCTCGGCCGGGAACTAATGAGCAGTTCTTC.

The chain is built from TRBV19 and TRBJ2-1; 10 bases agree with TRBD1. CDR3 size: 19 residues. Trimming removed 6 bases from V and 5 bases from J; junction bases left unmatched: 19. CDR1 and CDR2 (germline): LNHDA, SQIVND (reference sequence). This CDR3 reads CASSLRFGVGTGAHNEQFF. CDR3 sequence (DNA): TGTGCCAGTAGCCTGCGGTTCGGGGTGGGGACAGGGGCCCACAATGAGCAGTTCTTC. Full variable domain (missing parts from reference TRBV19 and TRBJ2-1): DGGITQSPKYLFRKEGQNVTLSCEQNLNHDAMYWYRQDPGQGLRLIYYSQIVNDFQKGDIAEGYSVSREKKESFPLTVTSAQKNPTAFYLCASSLRFGVGTGAHNEQFFGPGTRLTVL.

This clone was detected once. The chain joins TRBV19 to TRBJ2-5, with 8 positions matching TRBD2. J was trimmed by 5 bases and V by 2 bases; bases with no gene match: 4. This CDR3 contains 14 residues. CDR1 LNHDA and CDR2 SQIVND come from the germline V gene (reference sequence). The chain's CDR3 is CASSISGGGETQYF. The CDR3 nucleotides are TGTGCCAGTAGTATAAGCGGGGGTGGGGAGACCCAGTACTTC.

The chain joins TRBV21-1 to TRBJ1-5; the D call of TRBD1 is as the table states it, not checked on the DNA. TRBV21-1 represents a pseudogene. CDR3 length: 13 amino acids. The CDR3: CATGDRINQPQHF. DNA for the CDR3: TGTGCCACCGGGGACAGAATCAATCAGCCCCAGCATTTT.

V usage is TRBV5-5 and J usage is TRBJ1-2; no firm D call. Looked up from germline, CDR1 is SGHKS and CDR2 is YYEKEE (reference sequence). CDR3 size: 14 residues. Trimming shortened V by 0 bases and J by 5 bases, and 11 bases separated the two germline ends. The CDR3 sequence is CASSLEEEIYGYTF. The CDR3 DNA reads TGTGCCAGCAGCTTGGAGGAGGAGATATATGGCTACACCTTC.

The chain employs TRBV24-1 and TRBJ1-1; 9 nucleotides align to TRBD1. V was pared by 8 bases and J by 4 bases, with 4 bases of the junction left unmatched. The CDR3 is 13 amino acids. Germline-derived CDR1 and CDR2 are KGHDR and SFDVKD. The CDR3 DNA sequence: TGTGCCACCATGGGACAGGGAACCACTGAAGCTTTCTTT. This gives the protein CATMGQGTTEAFF.

In nucleotides, the CDR3 is TGTGCCAGCAGTTTTGGTGCGACAGATACGCAGTATTTT. Its protein is CASSFGATDTQYF. This rearrangement joins TRBV12-3 or TRBV12-4 to TRBJ2-3; no reliable D call. V was cut by 3 bases and J by 3 bases, with 7 bases left in between. The CDR3 covers 13 residues.

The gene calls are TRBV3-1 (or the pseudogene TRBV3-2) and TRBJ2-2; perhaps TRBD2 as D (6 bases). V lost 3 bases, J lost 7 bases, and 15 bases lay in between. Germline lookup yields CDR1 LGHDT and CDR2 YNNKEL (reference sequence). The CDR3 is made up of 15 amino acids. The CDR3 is CASSQEGINLGELFF. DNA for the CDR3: TGTGCCAGCAGCCAGGAGGGTATTAACCTCGGGGAGCTGTTTTTT.

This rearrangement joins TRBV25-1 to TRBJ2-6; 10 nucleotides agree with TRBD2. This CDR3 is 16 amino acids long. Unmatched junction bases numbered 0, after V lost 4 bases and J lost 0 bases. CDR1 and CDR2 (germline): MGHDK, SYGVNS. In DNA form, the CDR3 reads TGTGCCAGCAGTGGGACTAGCGGCTCTGGGGCCAACGTCCTGACTTTC. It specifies CASSGTSGSGANVLTF.